The rows below give T cell receptor beta chains drawn from one sample of a study of identical twins. TCRdb redid the calling of the 5' RACE reads with MiXCR, one entry per CDR3 protein. Of around 480,000 distinct CDR3 sequences in the sample, approximately 15% are singletons; the top ten hold around 0.48%. These data were likewise used in another study, on yellow fever vaccine responses in identical twins.

The sequenced sample consisted of CD4+ T cells sorted from blood. These receptors were obtained from a woman younger than 30 in good health. Both conserved end residues are part of each CDR3. The D gene is left open where the match is weak. The listing skips clone size in some rows; elsewhere it reads once, few, many or a size class.

.	TRBV20-1	few	TRBJ2-5	CSVPGPPGETQYF	TGCAGTGTCCCGGGACCCCCCGGCGAGACCCAGTACTTC
TRBD1	TRBV20-1	few	TRBJ2-3	CSPGQMALTQYF	TGCAGTCCGGGACAGATGGCCCTTACGCAGTATTTT
TRBD2	TRBV5-1	few	TRBJ2-3	CASSLDGTSGSRADTQYF	TGCGCCAGCAGCTTGGACGGGACTAGCGGGAGCAGAGCAGATACGCAGTATTTT
.	TRBV9	.	TRBJ2-2	CASSVASGELITGELFF	TGTGCCAGCAGCGTAGCTTCGGGGGAATTGATCACCGGGGAGCTGTTTTTT
.	TRBV20-1	.	TRBJ1-1	CSARRGEAFF	TGCAGTGCCCGTCGAGGTGAAGCTTTCTTT
.	TRBV7-9	.	TRBJ2-1	CASSTGSDYNEQFF	TGTGCCAGCAGCACAGGATCCGACTACAATGAGCAGTTCTTC
.	TRBV12-3/TRBV12-4	many	TRBJ1-2	CASSFRRREPQNYGYTF	TGTGCCAGCAGTTTCCGGCGCAGGGAACCCCAAAACTATGGCTACACCTTC
TRBD1	TRBV6-2/TRBV6-3	.	TRBJ2-7	CASSQSTGRTQYF	TGTGCCAGCAGTCAATCGACAGGGCGGACGCAGTACTTC
.	TRBV28	few	TRBJ2-1	CASSPTPQEGEQFF	TGTGCCAGCAGTCCGACCCCACAGGAGGGTGAGCAGTTCTTC
.	TRBV10-3	.	TRBJ2-2	CAISDYMSSGELFF	TGTGCCATCAGTGACTATATGAGTTCCGGGGAGCTGTTTTTT
TRBD2	TRBV20-1	.	TRBJ2-3	CSAIRGGANTDTQYF	TGCAGTGCTATTCGGGGGGGGGCGAACACAGATACGCAGTATTTT
.	TRBV6-5	few	TRBJ2-1	CASSYGLGQPTYNEQFF	TGTGCCAGCAGTTACGGTTTAGGACAGCCAACCTACAATGAGCAGTTCTTC
TRBD1	TRBV6-1	.	TRBJ2-7	CASSRTGILEQYF	TGTGCCAGCAGTAGGACAGGGATCCTCGAGCAGTACTTC
.	TRBV6-5	.	TRBJ1-2	CASSYSLQGRDGYTF	TGTGCCAGCAGTTACTCATTACAGGGAAGGGATGGCTACACCTTC
.	TRBV27	few	TRBJ2-1	CASSSILSGEFF	TGTGCCAGCAGCTCAATATTGTCGGGGGAGTTCTTC
TRBD1	TRBV5-5	many	TRBJ2-3	CASLKTGRSDTQYF	TGTGCCAGCCTCAAGACAGGGCGCTCCGATACGCAGTATTTT
TRBD2	TRBV5-1	few	TRBJ2-3	CASSLESSGGTTDTQYF	TGCGCCAGCAGCTTGGAGAGTAGCGGGGGAACCACAGATACGCAGTATTTT
.	TRBV2	.	TRBJ1-6	CASRESVPLSPLHF	TGTGCCAGCAGGGAGAGTGTGCCGCTGTCACCCCTCCACTTT
.	TRBV5-5	.	TRBJ2-6	CASSLVPGGYGANVLTF	TGTGCCAGCAGCTTGGTCCCAGGGGGGTATGGGGCCAACGTCCTGACTTTC
.	TRBV25-1	.	TRBJ2-5	CASSFNPGSLVETQYF	TGTGCCAGCAGTTTTAACCCTGGGAGCCTCGTTGAGACCCAGTACTTC
TRBD2	TRBV5-6	.	TRBJ2-7	CASSFRGVLSYEQYF	TGTGCCAGCAGCTTTCGGGGGGTCCTCTCCTACGAGCAGTACTTC
TRBD2	TRBV5-5	many	TRBJ2-3	CASSPAGVTQYF	TGTGCCAGCAGCCCAGCGGGGGTTACGCAGTATTTT
TRBD1	TRBV7-6	.	TRBJ2-6	CASSLGTGFGANVLTF	TGTGCCAGCAGCTTGGGGACAGGGTTCGGGGCCAACGTCCTGACTTTC
TRBD1	TRBV19	.	TRBJ2-7	CASSGPGQGVYEQYF	TGTGCCAGTAGTGGTCCGGGACAGGGAGTTTACGAGCAGTACTTC
.	TRBV4-3	.	TRBJ2-3	CASSQDAGDTQYF	TGCGCCAGCAGCCAAGATGCTGGGGATACGCAGTATTTT
.	TRBV7-2	.	TRBJ1-2	CASSLSGQANYGYTF	TGTGCCAGCAGCCTCTCAGGGCAGGCTAACTATGGCTACACCTTC
TRBD2	TRBV28	.	TRBJ2-7	CASIGGGAYEQYF	TGTGCCAGCATTGGCGGGGGGGCCTACGAGCAGTACTTC